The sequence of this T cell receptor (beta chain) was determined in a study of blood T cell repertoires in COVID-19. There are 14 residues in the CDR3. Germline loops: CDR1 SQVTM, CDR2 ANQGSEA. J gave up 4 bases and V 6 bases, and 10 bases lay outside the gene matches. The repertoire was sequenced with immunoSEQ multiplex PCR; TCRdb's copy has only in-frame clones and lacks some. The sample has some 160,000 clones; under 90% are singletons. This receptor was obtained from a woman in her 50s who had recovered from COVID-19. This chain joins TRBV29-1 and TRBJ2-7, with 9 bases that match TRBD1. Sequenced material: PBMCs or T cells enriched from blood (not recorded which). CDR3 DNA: TGCAGCGTCCGGGACAGGGATAGGATTTACGAGCAGTACTTC. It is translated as CSVRDRDRIYEQYF.